A selection of T cell receptor beta chains follows, all from one sample in a study of T cell responses to AZD1222 COVID-19 vaccine. Some clones are missing from TCRdb's copy, which holds only in-frame ones; the method was immunoSEQ multiplex PCR. The sample carries about 150,000 clones, about 92% recorded once. The sequenced sample was peripheral blood, obtained on day 0 of AZD1222 vaccination. The receptors were gathered from an adult in good health. Each CDR3 is given with its conserved first and last residue. Clone sizes are given selectively: once, few, many, or a class where the clone is expanded.

clone_size,v_call,j_call,cdr3_aa
once,TRBV19,TRBJ1-3,CASSTDRGRGTIYF
NA,TRBV4-3,TRBJ1-3,CASSQDWNRVTGNTIYF
NA,TRBV5-6,TRBJ1-5,CASSLGAGQPQHF
NA,TRBV3-1/TRBV3-2,TRBJ1-1,CAAGQMNTEAFF
NA,TRBV6-1,TRBJ1-2,CASSEASGGRGYGYTF
NA,TRBV5-5,TRBJ1-3,CASSLYSSGNTIYF
NA,TRBV3-1/TRBV3-2,TRBJ1-1,CASSRDRLNTEAFF
few,TRBV19,TRBJ1-5,CASSRIQQGGSNQPQHF
NA,TRBV24-1,TRBJ2-1,CATSDLRGAYNEQFF
NA,TRBV5-1,TRBJ1-1,CASSADGTGGTEAFF
NA,TRBV11-2,TRBJ1-4,CASSSRGTSNEKLFF
NA,TRBV21-1,TRBJ2-7,CASSNLGGVYEQYF
NA,TRBV7-6,TRBJ2-2,CASSSGASSITGELFF